This T cell receptor beta chain was found in a study of early T cells in non-severe SARS-CoV-2 infection. Whole-study results and caveats: Anti-spike CD8 specificities were favored by VDJdb matching, whose results missed private and CD4 specificities.

CDR1 is MNHEY and CDR2 is SVGEGT in the germline V gene. Trimming shortened V by 7 bases and J by 5 bases, and 17 bases separated the two germline ends. The CDR3 is 15 residues long. This clonotype was observed at least ten times. Its antigen is not known. Researchers tagged individual cDNA molecules with unique molecular identifiers. TCRdb re-called the 5' RACE reads with MiXCR, one entry per CDR3 protein. The sample includes more than 35,000 distinct CDR3 sequences, 5.3% of them seen just once. This chain links TRBV6-2 or TRBV6-3 with TRBJ2-2; either TRBD1 or TRBD2 may supply D (5 bases each). The sequencing input was whole blood. The TCR sequence derives from an adult who was a healthcare worker with PCR-confirmed SARS-CoV-2 infection or an uninfected control (not recorded which). The chain's CDR3 is CASTTPRGATGELFF. The DNA for the CDR3 is TGTGCCAGCACAACTCCCCGGGGCGCGACCGGGGAGCTGTTTTTT.